The clone carrying this T cell receptor beta chain was seen a single time. The antigen remains undetermined. This same CDR3 is encoded by further DNA sequences in the sample. The sample is drawn from a study of STAT3 mutations in large granular lymphocyte leukemia. Study in general: Roughly 40% of treated T-LGLL patients showed hematologic response to immunosuppression.

Measured with immunoSEQ multiplex PCR; TCRdb has only the in-frame clones, and not every one. The sample yields some 15,000 clones, about 84% seen once. CDR3 length: 16 residues. The ends lost 2 bases at V and 0 bases at J; junction bases unmatched: 4. CDR1 MDHEN and CDR2 SYDVKM come from the germline V gene. Study findings and constraints: Suggested: STAT3 mutation was not the ancestral event for these clonal expansions. Clonal expansion was inferred from samples taken at other timepoints. A small but highly pathogenic clone may have been missed. In T-cell large granular lymphocyte leukemia, about half of patients showed multiple immunodominant subclonotypes.

Specimen: peripheral blood mononuclear cells. The source of this sequence is a man in his sixties with T-cell large granular lymphocyte leukemia. Some clones in this sample may be carry-over from other donors' samples. The rearrangement uses TRBV28 and TRBJ2-1; 7 bases fit TRBD2. The CDR3 here is CASSLGGGSSYNEQFF. The CDR3 region has the DNA TGTGCCAGCAGTTTAGGCGGGGGAAGCTCCTACAATGAGCAGTTCTTC.